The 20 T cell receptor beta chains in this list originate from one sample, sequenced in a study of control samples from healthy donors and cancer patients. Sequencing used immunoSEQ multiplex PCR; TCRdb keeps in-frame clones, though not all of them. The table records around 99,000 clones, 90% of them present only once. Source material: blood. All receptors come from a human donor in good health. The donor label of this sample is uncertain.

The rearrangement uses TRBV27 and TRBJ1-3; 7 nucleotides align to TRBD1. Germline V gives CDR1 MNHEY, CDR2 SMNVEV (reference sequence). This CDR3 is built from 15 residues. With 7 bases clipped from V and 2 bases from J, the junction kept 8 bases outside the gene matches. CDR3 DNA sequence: TGTGCCAGCAAGTCGCTGGGACAGCCTGGAAACACCATATATTTT. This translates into CASKSLGQPGNTIYF.

CDR3 residues: CATSDPGQGNQPQHF. The CDR3 DNA sequence: TGTGCCACCAGTGACCCGGGACAGGGAAACCAGCCCCAGCATTTT. This rearrangement joins TRBV24-1 to TRBJ1-5, with 9 bases identical to TRBD1. The CDR3 is 15 amino acids. V gave up 4 bases and J gave up 7 bases; unmatched junction bases: 7. Germline V CDR1 and CDR2: KGHDR, SFDVKD.

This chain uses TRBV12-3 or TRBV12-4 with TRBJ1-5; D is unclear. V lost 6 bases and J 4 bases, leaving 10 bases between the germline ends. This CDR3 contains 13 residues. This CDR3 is CASRSTANQPQHF. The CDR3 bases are TGTGCCAGCAGGAGTACAGCAAATCAGCCCCAGCATTTT.

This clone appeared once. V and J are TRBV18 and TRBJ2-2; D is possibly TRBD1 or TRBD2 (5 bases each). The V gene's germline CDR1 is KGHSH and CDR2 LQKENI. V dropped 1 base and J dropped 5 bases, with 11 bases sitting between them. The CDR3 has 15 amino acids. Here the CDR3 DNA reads TGTGCCAGCTCACCACGGGGGAGAGATACCGGGGAGCTGTTTTTT. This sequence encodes CASSPRGRDTGELFF.

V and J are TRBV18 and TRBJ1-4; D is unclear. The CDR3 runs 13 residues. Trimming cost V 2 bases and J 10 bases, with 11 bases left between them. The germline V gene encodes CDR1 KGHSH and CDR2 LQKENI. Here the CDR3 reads CASSPSSRVKLFF. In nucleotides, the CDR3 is TGTGCCAGCTCACCAAGCTCGCGGGTAAAACTGTTTTTT.

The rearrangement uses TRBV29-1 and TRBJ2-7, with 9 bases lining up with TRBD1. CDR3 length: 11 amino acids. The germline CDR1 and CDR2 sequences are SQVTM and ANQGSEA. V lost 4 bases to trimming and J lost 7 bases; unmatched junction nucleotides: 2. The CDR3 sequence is CSVVTGGEQYF. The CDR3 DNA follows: TGCAGCGTTGTGACAGGGGGAGAGCAGTACTTC.

The CDR3, as DNA: TGTGCCATCAGTGAAGGGGGGACAAACACAGATACGCAGTATTTT. This translates into CAISEGGTNTDTQYF. The genes are TRBV10-3 and TRBJ2-3; D might be TRBD1 or TRBD2, each matching 6 bases. The germline gives CDR1 ENHRY, CDR2 SYGVKD. V dropped 3 bases and J dropped 2 bases, with 12 bases sitting between them. The CDR3 is 15 residues long.

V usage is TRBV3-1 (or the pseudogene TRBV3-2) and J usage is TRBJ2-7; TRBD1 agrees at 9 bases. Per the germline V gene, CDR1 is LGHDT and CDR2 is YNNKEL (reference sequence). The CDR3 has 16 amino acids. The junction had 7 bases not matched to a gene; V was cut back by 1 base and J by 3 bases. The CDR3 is CASSQAQTGGIYEQYF. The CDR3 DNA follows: TGTGCCAGCAGCCAAGCCCAGACAGGGGGGATCTACGAGCAGTACTTC.

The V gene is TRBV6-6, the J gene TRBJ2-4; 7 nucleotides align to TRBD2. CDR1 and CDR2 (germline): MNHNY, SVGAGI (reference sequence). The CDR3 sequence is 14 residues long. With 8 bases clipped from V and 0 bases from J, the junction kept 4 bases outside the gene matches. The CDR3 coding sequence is TGTGCCAGCCGGGGGGTACTAGCCAAAAACATTCAGTACTTC. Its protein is CASRGVLAKNIQYF.

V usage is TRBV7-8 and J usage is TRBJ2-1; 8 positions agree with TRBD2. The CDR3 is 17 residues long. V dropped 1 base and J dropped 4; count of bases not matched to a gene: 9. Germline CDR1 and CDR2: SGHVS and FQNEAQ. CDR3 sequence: CASSLGGSGGPYNEQFF. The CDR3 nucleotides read TGTGCCAGCAGCTTAGGAGGGAGCGGGGGCCCTTACAATGAGCAGTTCTTC.

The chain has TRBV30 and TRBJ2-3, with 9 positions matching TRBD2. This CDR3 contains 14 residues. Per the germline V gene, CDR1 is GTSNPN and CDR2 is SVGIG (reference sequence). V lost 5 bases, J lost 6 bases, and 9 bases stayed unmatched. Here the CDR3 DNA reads TGTGCCTGGGCGGGGGGGAAGGTTGGGGATACGCAGTATTTT. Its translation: CAWAGGKVGDTQYF.

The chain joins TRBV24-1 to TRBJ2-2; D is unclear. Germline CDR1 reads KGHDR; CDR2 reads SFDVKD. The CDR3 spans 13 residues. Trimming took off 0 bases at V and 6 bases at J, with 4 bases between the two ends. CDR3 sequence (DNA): TGTGCCACCAGTGATTTGATTCCCGGGGAGCTGTTTTTT. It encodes CATSDLIPGELFF.

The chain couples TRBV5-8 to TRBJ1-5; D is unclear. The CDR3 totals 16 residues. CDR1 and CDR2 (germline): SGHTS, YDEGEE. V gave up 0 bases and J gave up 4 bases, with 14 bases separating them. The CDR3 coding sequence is TGTGCCAGCAGCTTGGTTTACGGGCCGAGAAATCAGCCCCAGCATTTT. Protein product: CASSLVYGPRNQPQHF.

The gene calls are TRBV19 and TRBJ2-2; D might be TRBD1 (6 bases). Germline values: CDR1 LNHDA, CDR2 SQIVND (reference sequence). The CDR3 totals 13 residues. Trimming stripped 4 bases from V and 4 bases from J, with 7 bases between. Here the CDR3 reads CASSKGGTGELFF. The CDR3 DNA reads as TGTGCCAGTAGTAAAGGGGGCACCGGGGAGCTGTTTTTT.

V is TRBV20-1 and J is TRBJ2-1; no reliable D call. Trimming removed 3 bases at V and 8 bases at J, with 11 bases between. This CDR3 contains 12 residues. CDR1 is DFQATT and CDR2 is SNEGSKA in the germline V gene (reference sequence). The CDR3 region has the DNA TGCAGTGCTAGTCTCTCCAGCCATGAGCAGTTCTTC. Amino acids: CSASLSSHEQFF.

The CDR3 DNA sequence: TGTGCCAGCTCTCGATCCGAGGACAGGGGAAGCGACTATGGCTACACCTTC. Amino acids: CASSRSEDRGSDYGYTF. The chain joins TRBV18 to TRBJ1-2; 9 bases line up with TRBD1. The CDR3 loop spans 17 amino acids. Germline V lookup: CDR1 KGHSH, CDR2 LQKENI. The trim removed 6 bases at V and 3 bases at J, leaving 14 bases unmatched.

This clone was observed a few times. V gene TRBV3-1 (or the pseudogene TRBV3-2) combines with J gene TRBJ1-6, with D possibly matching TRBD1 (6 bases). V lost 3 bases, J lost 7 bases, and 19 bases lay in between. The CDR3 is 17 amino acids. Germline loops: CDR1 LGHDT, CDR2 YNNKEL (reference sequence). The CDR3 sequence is CASSQYRVGVENSPLHF. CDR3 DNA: TGTGCCAGCAGCCAGTACAGGGTCGGGGTTGAGAATTCACCCCTCCACTTT.

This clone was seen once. CDR3 in amino acids: CASSPRVLVSTDTQYF. CDR3 nucleotide sequence: TGTGCCAGCAGCCCCCGGGTTTTGGTTTCCACAGATACGCAGTATTTT. This sequence joins TRBV27 and TRBJ2-3, with D unresolved. V was pared by 6 bases and J by 2 bases, with 18 bases between. The germline V gene has CDR1 MNHEY and CDR2 SMNVEV (reference sequence). The CDR3 covers 16 residues.

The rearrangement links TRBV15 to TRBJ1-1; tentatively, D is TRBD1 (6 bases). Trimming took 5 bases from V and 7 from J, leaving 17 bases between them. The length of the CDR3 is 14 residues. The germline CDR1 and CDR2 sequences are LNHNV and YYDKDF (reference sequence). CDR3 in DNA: TGTGCCACCAGCGGGGGCGGTCAAGCAGTTGAAGCTTTCTTT. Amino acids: CATSGGGQAVEAFF.

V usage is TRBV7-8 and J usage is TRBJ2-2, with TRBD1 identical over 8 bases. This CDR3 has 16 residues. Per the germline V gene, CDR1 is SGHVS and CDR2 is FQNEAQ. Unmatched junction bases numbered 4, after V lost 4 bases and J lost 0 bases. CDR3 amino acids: CASSYRQGSNTGELFF. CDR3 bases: TGTGCCAGCAGCTATCGACAGGGGTCGAACACCGGGGAGCTGTTTTTT. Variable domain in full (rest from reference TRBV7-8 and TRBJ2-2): GAGVSQSPRYKVAKRGQDVALRCDPISGHVSLFWYQQALGQGPEFLTYFQNEAQLDKSGLPSDRFFAERPEGSVSTLKIQRTQQEDSAVYLCASSYRQGSNTGELFFGEGSRLTVL.